Sequencing of this T cell receptor beta chain was carried out in a study of shared clonotypes between healthy human individuals. It was CD45RO-negative cells, positively selected for CCR7, that made up naive CD8 cells, with terminally differentiated effector memory CD45RA+ cells excluded. Donors comprised healthy HIV-negative adults lacking recent acute infections or vaccinations. Germline CDR1 reads KGHSH; CDR2 reads LQKENI. The V end was cut by 6 bases, the J end by 0 bases, with 22 bases between. The CDR3 totals 18 residues. Data came from immunoSEQ multiplex PCR; TCRdb stores just in-frame clones and leaves some out. Among millions of clones listed, less than 95% were seen once.

Material for sequencing was naive CD8+ T cells sorted from blood. The origin of this receptor is a man younger than 30 in good health. The rearrangement uses TRBV18 and TRBJ2-3, with D hard to call. CDR3 nucleotide sequence: TGTGCCAGCTCCCTCACGCCGGGCCTCCTCCCTAGCACAGATACGCAGTATTTT. Translating it yields CASSLTPGLLPSTDTQYF.